This T cell receptor beta chain was observed in a study of Graves' ophthalmopathy and Graves' hyperthyroidism. Study outcomes and limitations: Its predictions of ophthalmopathy progression gave the model roughly 71% sensitivity and 72% to 85% specificity.

Other autoimmune diseases, uncontrolled infections, pregnancy or lactation led to the exclusion of patients. PBMCs stemmed from 7.5 to 10 ml of fresh peripheral blood. Transcripts of RNA were the source for amplifying TCR beta CDR3 regions. Amplification began with first-round RT-PCR using HTBI primers, then second-round multiplex PCR was performed. Each CDR3 protein is one row after TCRdb ran MiXCR on the multiplex PCR reads. The table includes under 350,000 distinct CDR3 sequences, around a sixth detected once. The CDR3 sequence is 15 residues long. Germline CDR1 and CDR2: MDHEN and SYDVKM. V was shortened by 3 bases and J by 4 bases, with 15 bases between the two germline ends. This clonotype came up many times. As yet, its antigen is unknown.

The sample taken for sequencing was peripheral blood. The TCR originated in an adult man with Graves' ophthalmopathy. The rearrangement links TRBV28 to TRBJ1-1; D ambiguous. The CDR3 here is CASSLTVMSVTEAFF. As DNA, the CDR3 is TGTGCCAGCAGTTTGACTGTGATGAGCGTCACTGAAGCTTTCTTT.